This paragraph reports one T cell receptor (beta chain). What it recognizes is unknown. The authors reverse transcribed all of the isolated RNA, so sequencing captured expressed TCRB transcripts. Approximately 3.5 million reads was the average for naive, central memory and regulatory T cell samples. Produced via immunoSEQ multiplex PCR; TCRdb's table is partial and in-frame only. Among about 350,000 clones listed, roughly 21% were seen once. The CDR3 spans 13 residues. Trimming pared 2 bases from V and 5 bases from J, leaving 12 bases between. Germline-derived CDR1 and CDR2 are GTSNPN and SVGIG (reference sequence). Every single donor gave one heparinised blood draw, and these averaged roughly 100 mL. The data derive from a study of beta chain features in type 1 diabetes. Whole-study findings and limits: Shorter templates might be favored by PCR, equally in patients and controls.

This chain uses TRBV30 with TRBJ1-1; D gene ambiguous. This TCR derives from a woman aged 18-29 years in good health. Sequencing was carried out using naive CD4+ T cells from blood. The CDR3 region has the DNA TGTGCCTGGAGTAAGGACTATGGGACTGAAGCTTTCTTT. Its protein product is CAWSKDYGTEAFF.